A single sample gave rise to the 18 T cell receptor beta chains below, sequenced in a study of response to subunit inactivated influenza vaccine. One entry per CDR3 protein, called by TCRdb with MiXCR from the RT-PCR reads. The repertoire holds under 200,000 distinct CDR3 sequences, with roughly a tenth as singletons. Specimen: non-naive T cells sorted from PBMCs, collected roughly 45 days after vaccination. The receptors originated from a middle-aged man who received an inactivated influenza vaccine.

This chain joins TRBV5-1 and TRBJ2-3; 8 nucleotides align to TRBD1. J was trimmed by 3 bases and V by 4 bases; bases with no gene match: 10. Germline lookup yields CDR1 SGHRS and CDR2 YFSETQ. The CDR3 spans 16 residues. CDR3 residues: CASSIGQGSYTDTQYF. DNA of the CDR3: TGCGCCAGCAGCATAGGACAGGGATCGTATACAGATACGCAGTATTTT.

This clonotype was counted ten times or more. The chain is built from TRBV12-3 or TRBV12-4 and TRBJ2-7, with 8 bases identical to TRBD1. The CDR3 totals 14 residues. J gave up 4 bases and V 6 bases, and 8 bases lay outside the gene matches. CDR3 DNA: TGTGCCAGCAGCCGCGGACAGGGTCTATACGAGCAGTACTTC. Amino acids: CASSRGQGLYEQYF.

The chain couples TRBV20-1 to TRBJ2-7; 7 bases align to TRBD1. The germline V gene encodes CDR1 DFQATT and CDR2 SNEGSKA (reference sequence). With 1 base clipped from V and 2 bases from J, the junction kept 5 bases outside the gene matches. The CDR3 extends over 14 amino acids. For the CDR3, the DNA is TGCAGTGCTAGAGGGACAGGACTCACCTACGAGCAGTACTTC. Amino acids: CSARGTGLTYEQYF.

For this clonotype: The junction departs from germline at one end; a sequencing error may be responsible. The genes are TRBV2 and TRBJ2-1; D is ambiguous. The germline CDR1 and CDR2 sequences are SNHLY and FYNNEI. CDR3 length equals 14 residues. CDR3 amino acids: CVSSDLLVGNEQFF. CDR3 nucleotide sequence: TGTGTCAGCAGTGACCTTCTCGTGGGCAATGAGCAGTTCTTC.

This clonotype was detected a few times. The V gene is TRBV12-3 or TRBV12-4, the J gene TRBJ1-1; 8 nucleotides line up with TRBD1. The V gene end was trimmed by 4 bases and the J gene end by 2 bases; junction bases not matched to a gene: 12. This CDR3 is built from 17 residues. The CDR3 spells CASSSEGQAPFNTEAFF. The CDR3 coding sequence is TGTGCCAGCAGTTCAGAGGGACAGGCGCCTTTTAACACTGAAGCTTTCTTT.

CDR3 DNA: TGTGCCAGCAGCCAAGAACTGCTAGTTGCAACTAATGAAAAACTGTTTTTT. It specifies CASSQELLVATNEKLFF. The genes are TRBV3-1 and TRBJ1-4; D is unresolved. The V end lost 0 bases, the J end lost 0 bases, and 11 bases lay between the germline ends. The germline gives CDR1 LGHDT, CDR2 YNNKEL (reference sequence). The CDR3 length is 17 residues.

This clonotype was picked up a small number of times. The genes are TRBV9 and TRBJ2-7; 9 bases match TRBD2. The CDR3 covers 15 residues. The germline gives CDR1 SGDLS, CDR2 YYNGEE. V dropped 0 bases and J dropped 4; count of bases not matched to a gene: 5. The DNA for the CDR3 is TGTGCCAGCAGCGTAGAGCCTAGCGGGAAGTACGAGCAGTACTTC. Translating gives CASSVEPSGKYEQYF.

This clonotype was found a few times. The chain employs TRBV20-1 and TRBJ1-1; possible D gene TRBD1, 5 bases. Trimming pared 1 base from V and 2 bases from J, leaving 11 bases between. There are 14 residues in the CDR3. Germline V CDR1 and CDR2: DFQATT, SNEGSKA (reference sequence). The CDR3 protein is CSARAGHINTEAFF. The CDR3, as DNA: TGCAGTGCTAGAGCTGGACACATAAACACTGAAGCTTTCTTT.

CDR3 DNA sequence: TGCGCCAGCAGCTTGGCCGCAGGGGATTCCACCTACGAGCAGTACTTC. Its translation: CASSLAAGDSTYEQYF. The J gene is TRBJ2-7, the V gene TRBV5-1, with TRBD1 as a possible D gene (6 bases). With 0 bases removed from V and 2 bases from J, the gap between germline ends came to 15 bases. Germline-derived CDR1 and CDR2 are SGHRS and YFSETQ. The length of the CDR3 is 16 residues.

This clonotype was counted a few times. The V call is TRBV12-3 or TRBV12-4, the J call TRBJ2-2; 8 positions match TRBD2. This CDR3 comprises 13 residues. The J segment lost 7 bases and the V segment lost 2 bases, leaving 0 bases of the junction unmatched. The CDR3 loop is CASSLRGGGELFF. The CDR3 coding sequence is TGTGCCAGCAGTTTACGGGGGGGCGGGGAGCTGTTTTTT.

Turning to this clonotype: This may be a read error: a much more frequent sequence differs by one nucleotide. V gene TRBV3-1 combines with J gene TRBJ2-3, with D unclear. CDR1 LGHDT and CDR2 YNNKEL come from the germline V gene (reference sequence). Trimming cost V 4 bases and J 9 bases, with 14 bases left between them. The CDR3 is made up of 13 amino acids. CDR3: CASSPPTVETQYF. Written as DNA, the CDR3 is TGTGCCAGCAGCCCTCCGACGGTGGAGACGCAGTATTTT.

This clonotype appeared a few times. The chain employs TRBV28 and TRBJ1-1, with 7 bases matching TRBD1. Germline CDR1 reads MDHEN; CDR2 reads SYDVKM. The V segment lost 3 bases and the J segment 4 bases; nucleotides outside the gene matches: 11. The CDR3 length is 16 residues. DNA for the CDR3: TGTGCCAGCAGTTTCATTAAAGGGGGCCCCCTCACTGAAGCTTTCTTT. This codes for CASSFIKGGPLTEAFF.

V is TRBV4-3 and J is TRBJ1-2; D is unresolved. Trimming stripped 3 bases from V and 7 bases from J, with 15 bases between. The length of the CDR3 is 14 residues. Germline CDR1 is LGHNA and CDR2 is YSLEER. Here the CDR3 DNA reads TGCGCCAGCAGCCACGACGAGGGAACCGGTGGCTACACCTTC. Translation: CASSHDEGTGGYTF.

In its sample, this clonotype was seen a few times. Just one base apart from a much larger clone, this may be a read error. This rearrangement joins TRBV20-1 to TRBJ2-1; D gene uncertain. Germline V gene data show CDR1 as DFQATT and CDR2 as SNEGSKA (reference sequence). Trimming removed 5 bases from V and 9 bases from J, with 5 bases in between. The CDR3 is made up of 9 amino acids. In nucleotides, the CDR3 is TGCAGTGCTGGGGTTGAGCAGTTCTTC. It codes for CSAGVEQFF.

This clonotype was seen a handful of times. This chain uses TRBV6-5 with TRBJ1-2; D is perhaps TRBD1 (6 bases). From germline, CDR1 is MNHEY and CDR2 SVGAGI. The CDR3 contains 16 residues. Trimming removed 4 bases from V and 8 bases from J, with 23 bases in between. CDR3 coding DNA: TGTGCCAGCAGTTTATCCGGGACACGGGGCAAAGGCGGCTACACCTTC. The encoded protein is CASSLSGTRGKGGYTF.

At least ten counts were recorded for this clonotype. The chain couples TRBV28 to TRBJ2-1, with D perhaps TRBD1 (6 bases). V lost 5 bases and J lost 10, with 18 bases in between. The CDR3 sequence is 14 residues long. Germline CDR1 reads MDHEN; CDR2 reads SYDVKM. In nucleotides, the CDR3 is TGTGCCAGCAGTCCCGACCTAACAGGGACCGAGCAGTTCTTC. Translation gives CASSPDLTGTEQFF.

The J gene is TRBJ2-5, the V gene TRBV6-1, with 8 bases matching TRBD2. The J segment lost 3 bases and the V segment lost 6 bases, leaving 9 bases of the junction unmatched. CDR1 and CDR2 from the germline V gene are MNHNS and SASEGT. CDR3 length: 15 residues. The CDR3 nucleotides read TGTGCCAGCAGCCCGCGGGGGGTACGAAAAGAGACCCAGTACTTC. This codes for CASSPRGVRKETQYF.

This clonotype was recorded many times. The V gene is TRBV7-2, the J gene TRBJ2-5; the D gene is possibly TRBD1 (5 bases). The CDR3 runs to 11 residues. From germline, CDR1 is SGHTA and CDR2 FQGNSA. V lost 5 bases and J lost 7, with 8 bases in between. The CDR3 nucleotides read TGTGCCAGCAGCCCCCAGGGGACCCAGTACTTC. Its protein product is CASSPQGTQYF.